The 16 T cell receptor beta chains presented below share a single source sample, sequenced in a study of blood T cell repertoires in COVID-19. Data came from immunoSEQ multiplex PCR; TCRdb stores just in-frame clones and leaves some out. The sample carries some 320,000 clones, around 84% recorded once. Material for sequencing was PBMCs or T cells enriched from blood (not recorded which). Receptors were obtained from a woman under 40 who had been exposed to COVID-19.

The chain joins TRBV27 to TRBJ1-1; no clear D gene. V gave up 5 bases and J gave up 3 bases, with 16 bases separating them. There are 15 residues in the CDR3. The germline gives CDR1 MNHEY, CDR2 SMNVEV (reference sequence). The CDR3 nucleotides read TGTGCCAGCAGTATGTGGGGAGGGAAGGACACTGAAGCTTTCTTT. Translated: CASSMWGGKDTEAFF.

The chain is built from TRBV7-9 and TRBJ2-2; D gene ambiguous. The CDR3 loop spans 14 amino acids. Germline values: CDR1 SEHNR, CDR2 FQNEAQ (reference sequence). V dropped 3 bases and J dropped 1 base, with 6 bases sitting between them. The CDR3 DNA is TGTGCCAGCAGCTTTGGAGAGAACACCGGGGAGCTGTTTTTT. Translating gives CASSFGENTGELFF.

The chain couples TRBV5-1 to TRBJ1-1; D might be TRBD1 (5 bases). The CDR3 totals 14 residues. V lost 4 bases and J 5 bases, leaving 15 bases between the germline ends. Germline lookup yields CDR1 SGHRS and CDR2 YFSETQ. The CDR3 here is CASSTYSGGTEAFF. The DNA of the CDR3 is TGCGCCAGCAGCACATACTCCGGGGGGACTGAAGCTTTCTTT.

The J gene is TRBJ2-5, the V gene TRBV2; the D is unclear. The CDR3 length is 11 residues. The germline V and J ends were trimmed by 6 bases and 5 bases, with 7 bases remaining between them. Germline V gene data show CDR1 as SNHLY and CDR2 as FYNNEI. DNA for the CDR3: TGTGCCAGCAGCGCCGCGGAGACCCAGTACTTC. It is translated as CASSAAETQYF. The complete variable domain, with remaining parts taken from reference TRBV2 and TRBJ2-5, reads EPEVTQTPSHQVTQMGQEVILRCVPISNHLYFYWYRQILGQKVEFLVSFYNNEISEKSEIFDDQFSVERPDGSNFTLKIRSTKLEDSAMYFCASSAAETQYFGPGTRLLVL.

The gene calls are TRBV28 and TRBJ2-7, with TRBD2 matching 14 bases. The CDR3 sequence is 18 residues long. Germline V gene data show CDR1 as MDHEN and CDR2 as SYDVKM. The J segment lost 4 bases and the V segment lost 5 bases, leaving 13 bases of the junction unmatched. The CDR3 loop reads CASSPGLAGGTVTYEQYF. The CDR3 coding sequence is TGTGCCAGCAGTCCCGGACTAGCGGGGGGAACCGTGACTTACGAGCAGTACTTC.

V is TRBV28 and J is TRBJ1-1; D is uncertain. Germline V gives CDR1 MDHEN, CDR2 SYDVKM. The CDR3 runs 11 residues. Trimming removed 8 bases from V and 11 bases from J, with 15 bases in between. CDR3 sequence (DNA): TGTGCCAGCCGGGATCGGGGTCATGCTTTCTTT. This gives the protein CASRDRGHAFF.

V is TRBV7-2 and J is TRBJ1-1, with D tentatively TRBD1 (5 bases). The CDR3 totals 16 residues. V was trimmed by 0 bases and J by 7 bases, leaving 18 bases between them. CDR1 SGHTA and CDR2 FQGNSA come from the germline V gene. The DNA for the CDR3 is TGTGCCAGCAGCTTAGCGGATACCCCGAGCCAGGGTGAAGCTTTCTTT. Protein sequence: CASSLADTPSQGEAFF.

Of note for this clone: This specimen includes other DNA sequences encoding the same CDR3. This sequence joins TRBV9 and TRBJ1-6; D remains unclear. Germline V gives CDR1 SGDLS, CDR2 YYNGEE. With 0 bases removed from V and 6 bases from J, the gap between germline ends came to 7 bases. This CDR3 is built from 14 residues. Here the CDR3 reads CASSVGTVNSPLHF. DNA of the CDR3: TGTGCCAGCAGCGTAGGGACTGTTAATTCACCCCTCCACTTT.

This clone appeared a single time. This chain uses TRBV30 with TRBJ1-4; no firm D call. From germline, CDR1 is GTSNPN and CDR2 SVGIG (reference sequence). Deletions cut 3 bases from V and 8 bases from J, with 7 bases between. This CDR3 is built from 11 residues. DNA for the CDR3: TGTGCCTGGAGCGACTGGGAAAAACTGTTTTTT. This codes for CAWSDWEKLFF.

This chain connects TRBV6-5 to TRBJ2-1; 15 positions agree with TRBD2. Germline values: CDR1 MNHEY, CDR2 SVGAGI. The CDR3 consists of 14 residues. J gave up 10 bases and V 10 bases, and 8 bases lay outside the gene matches. CDR3 sequence (DNA): TGTGCCACCACAGGGACTAGCGGGGGGATGGAGCAGTTCTTC. The encoded protein is CATTGTSGGMEQFF.

This rearrangement joins TRBV28 to TRBJ1-4; D is uncertain. Per germline, CDR1 MDHEN and CDR2 SYDVKM. There are 12 residues in the CDR3. V was trimmed by 3 bases and J by 11 bases, leaving 10 bases between them. The CDR3 DNA is TGTGCCAGCAGTTTTGCAGATTCGAAACTGTTTTTT. It codes for CASSFADSKLFF. The variable domain in full, completed from reference TRBV28 and TRBJ1-4, reads DVKVTQSSRYLVKRTGEKVFLECVQDMDHENMFWYRQDPGLGLRLIYFSYDVKMKEKGDIPEGYSVSREKKERFSLILESASTNQTSMYLCASSFADSKLFFGSGTQLSVL.

The CDR3 bases are TGTGCCAGCAGTTTGTACAGGTCTGAAGCTTTCTTT. Translating it yields CASSLYRSEAFF. The rearrangement uses TRBV28 and TRBJ1-1; possibly TRBD1 for D (5 bases). Germline lookup yields CDR1 MDHEN and CDR2 SYDVKM. The V gene lost 3 bases and the J gene lost 6 bases, with 8 bases spanning the gap. CDR3 length: 12 residues.

This chain uses TRBV28 with TRBJ1-1; TRBD1 aligns across 9 bases. The CDR3 totals 17 residues. Germline-derived CDR1 and CDR2 are MDHEN and SYDVKM. V lost 7 bases to trimming and J lost 0 bases; unmatched junction nucleotides: 12. As DNA, the CDR3 is TGTGCCAGCAAGCCTTGGGACAGGGTGTTGGTGAACACTGAAGCTTTCTTT. Translated: CASKPWDRVLVNTEAFF. Drawing the rest from reference TRBV28 and TRBJ1-1, the complete variable domain is DVKVTQSSRYLVKRTGEKVFLECVQDMDHENMFWYRQDPGLGLRLIYFSYDVKMKEKGDIPEGYSVSREKKERFSLILESASTNQTSMYLCASKPWDRVLVNTEAFFGQGTRLTVV.

The V call is TRBV28, the J call TRBJ2-1; 11 nucleotides agree with TRBD1. CDR3 size: 15 residues. J gave up 7 bases and V 3 bases, and 5 bases lay outside the gene matches. Germline CDR1 and CDR2: MDHEN and SYDVKM. CDR3 DNA: TGTGCCAGCAGTTTCGGGACAGGGGGTGTGAATGAGCAGTTCTTC. Amino acids: CASSFGTGGVNEQFF.

The V gene is TRBV19, the J gene TRBJ2-5, with 7 positions matching TRBD2. The length of the CDR3 is 16 residues. With V trimmed by 1 base and J by 2 bases, 7 bases remained unmatched. Germline V gene sequence: CDR1 LNHDA, CDR2 SQIVND (reference sequence). The CDR3 is CASSIGPLGGQETQYF. CDR3 sequence (DNA): TGTGCCAGTAGTATAGGCCCTCTCGGGGGGCAAGAGACCCAGTACTTC.

As DNA, the CDR3 is TGTGCCAGCAGCCGACCGGGACAGACATACAATGAGCAGTTCTTC. Its translation is CASSRPGQTYNEQFF. The chain couples TRBV7-3 to TRBJ2-1; TRBD1 matches at 7 bases. Germline V gene lookup returns CDR1 SGHTA and CDR2 FQGTGA. V gave up 5 bases and J gave up 4 bases; unmatched junction bases: 8. The CDR3 loop spans 15 amino acids. The full variable domain, with the rest looked up from reference TRBV7-3 and TRBJ2-1, is GAGVSQTPSNKVTEKGKYVELRCDPISGHTALYWYRQSLGQGPEFLIYFQGTGAADDSGLPNDRFFAVRPEGSVSTLKIQRTERGDSAVYLCASSRPGQTYNEQFFGPGTRLTVL.